This TCR beta chain was found in a study of cytomegalovirus exposure and HLA in healthy donors. Per germline, CDR1 SGHTA and CDR2 FQGNSA. This CDR3 contains 15 residues. J lost 3 bases, V lost 1 base, and 3 bases had no gene match. The PCR used 60 Vbeta and 13 Jbeta primers. Produced via immunoSEQ multiplex PCR; TCRdb's table is partial and in-frame only. The sample shows 85,000 to 110,000 clones, 60% to 85% of them seen only once. This clone was detected only once. Sample: PBMCs. The rearrangement joins TRBV7-2 to TRBJ2-7, with 10 bases that match TRBD2. The TCR comes from a man aged 50-60 years in good health and CMV-seropositive. CDR3 nucleotides: TGTGCCAGCAGCTTAGGAGGGACTAGCGTCTACGAGCAGTACTTC. It encodes CASSLGGTSVYEQYF.